The 13 T cell receptor beta chains presented below share a single source sample, sequenced in a study of blood T cell repertoires in COVID-19. Profiling relied on immunoSEQ multiplex PCR, and the TCRdb table lists in-frame clones only, not all of them. The table lists some 45,000 clones, about four fifths of them singletons, with about a quarter in the top ten. Sequencing was performed on peripheral blood. All receptors come from a woman aged 55-69 years with acute or convalescent COVID-19.

The rearrangement uses TRBV11-2 and TRBJ1-5, with no clear D. V was trimmed by 3 bases and J by 0 bases, leaving 9 bases between them. The CDR3 contains 15 residues. Germline V gene sequence: CDR1 SGHAT, CDR2 FQNNGV. The CDR3 region has the DNA TGTGCCAGCAGCTTCTCAGGCTATAGCAATCAGCCCCAGCATTTT. It is translated as CASSFSGYSNQPQHF.

The V gene is TRBV12-3 or TRBV12-4, the J gene TRBJ1-2, with 8 bases that match TRBD1. This CDR3 comprises 13 residues. The J segment lost 4 bases and the V segment lost 6 bases, leaving 4 bases of the junction unmatched. For the CDR3, the DNA is TGTGCCAGCAGGGGACAGGCGGGCTATGGCTACACCTTC. The encoded protein is CASRGQAGYGYTF.

The genes are TRBV7-3 and TRBJ2-7; TRBD1 matches 7 bases. After removal of 3 bases from V and 3 bases from J, the junction contained 5 bases not matched to a gene. The CDR3 length is 14 residues. Germline CDR1 is SGHTA and CDR2 is FQGTGA. CDR3 sequence (DNA): TGTGCCAGCAGCTTTTCCCCAGGGGGCTACGAGCAGTACTTC. This encodes CASSFSPGGYEQYF.

The rearrangement links TRBV5-4 to TRBJ2-1; TRBD1 aligns across 9 bases. Germline loops: CDR1 SGHNT, CDR2 YYREEE (reference sequence). This CDR3 has 14 residues. After removal of 4 bases from V and 8 bases from J, the junction contained 7 bases not matched to a gene. The CDR3 region has the DNA TGTGCCAGCAGCCGAGACAGGGGGAGTTATGAGCAGTTCTTC. It codes for CASSRDRGSYEQFF.

The J gene is TRBJ2-1, the V gene TRBV6-8; 8 positions agree with TRBD2. CDR1 is MNHGY and CDR2 is SAAAGT in the germline V gene. The CDR3 is made up of 18 amino acids. Germline trimming cut 2 bases from V and 8 bases from J; bases unmatched to any gene: 17. CDR3 amino acids: CASSYGVQRGPLVHEQFF. In nucleotides, the CDR3 is TGTGCCAGCAGTTACGGAGTCCAGCGGGGGCCCCTGGTCCATGAGCAGTTCTTC.

The chain carries TRBV11-3 and TRBJ2-2; D is unresolved. V lost 5 bases, J lost 2 bases, and 3 bases lay in between. The CDR3 runs to 12 residues. The germline gives CDR1 SGHNT, CDR2 YENEEA. The DNA of the CDR3 is TGTGCCAGCAGCATAAACACCGGGGAGCTGTTTTTT. Protein: CASSINTGELFF. The full variable domain, its missing parts supplied by reference TRBV11-3 and TRBJ2-2, is EAGVVQSPRYKIIEKKQPVAFWCNPISGHNTLYWYLQNLGQGPELLIRYENEEAVDDSQLPKDRFSAERLKGVDSTLKIQPAELGDSAVYLCASSINTGELFFGEGSRLTVL.

The chain uses TRBV7-2 and TRBJ2-1, with 12 bases identical to TRBD2. Germline loops: CDR1 SGHTA, CDR2 FQGNSA. The CDR3 is 15 residues long. V lost 3 bases, J lost 7 bases, and 4 bases stayed unmatched. CDR3 protein: CASSFRTSGVNEQFF. Written as DNA, the CDR3 is TGTGCCAGCAGCTTCAGGACTAGCGGGGTTAATGAGCAGTTCTTC.

This clone appeared a single time. The J gene is TRBJ1-3, the V gene TRBV7-2, with 7 positions matching TRBD1. J gave up 0 bases and V 5 bases, and 4 bases lay outside the gene matches. Germline V lookup: CDR1 SGHTA, CDR2 FQGNSA. The CDR3 length is 15 residues. The CDR3 nucleotides are TGTGCCAGCAGCGAGGACAGGTACTCTGGAAACACCATATATTTT. This sequence encodes CASSEDRYSGNTIYF.

V gene TRBV10-2 combines with J gene TRBJ2-7; 8 bases match TRBD2. Germline CDR1 reads WSHSY; CDR2 reads SAAADI. This CDR3 region has 13 residues. The J segment lost 0 bases and the V segment lost 8 bases, leaving 3 bases of the junction unmatched. The CDR3 loop is CASRLAGSYEQYF. DNA for the CDR3: TGCGCCAGCCGCCTAGCGGGCTCCTACGAGCAGTACTTC.

The chain recombines TRBV7-8 with TRBJ1-1; D is uncertain. The germline gives CDR1 SGHVS, CDR2 FQNEAQ. Trimming removed 1 base from V and 1 base from J, with 10 bases in between. CDR3 length equals 15 residues. The CDR3 loop is CASSLGLLSNTEAFF. DNA for the CDR3: TGTGCCAGCAGCTTAGGTCTACTATCGAACACTGAAGCTTTCTTT.

This clone was counted a few times. This chain joins TRBV3-1 (or the pseudogene TRBV3-2) and TRBJ2-7, with a possible D match to TRBD2 (6 bases). The CDR3 consists of 16 residues. Trimming removed 4 bases from V and 4 bases from J, with 20 bases in between. Germline assignment: CDR1 LGHDT and CDR2 YNNKEL (reference sequence). The CDR3 is CASSLRGQRGTYEQYF. DNA for the CDR3: TGTGCCAGCAGCCTCCGTGGGCAGCGAGGGACTTACGAGCAGTACTTC.

J is TRBJ1-6 and V is TRBV27; D might be TRBD1 (5 bases). The CDR3 runs to 12 residues. Germline V gene data show CDR1 as MNHEY and CDR2 as SMNVEV (reference sequence). The germline V and J ends were trimmed by 7 bases and 7 bases, with 8 bases remaining between them. The CDR3 spells CASKGFNSPLHF. CDR3 nucleotides: TGTGCCAGCAAGGGGTTCAATTCACCCCTCCACTTT.

For this clone: Germline and junction disagree at one end, which may indicate a read error. The V gene is TRBV2, the J gene TRBJ2-3, with TRBD2 matching 15 bases. This CDR3 region has 13 residues. CDR1 is SNHLY, CDR2 FYNNEI, per germline. CDR3 protein: CASSGTSGGAPHF. DNA for the CDR3: TGTGCCAGCAGTGGGACTAGCGGGGGGGCCCCGCATTTT.